This is a list of T cell receptor beta chains from one sample in a study of tumor-infiltrating lymphocytes in glioblastoma multiforme. TCRdb itself ran the multiplex PCR reads through MiXCR, one entry per CDR3 protein. The sample has approximately 15,000 distinct CDR3 sequences, about 69% seen once. Sequences were obtained from brain tumor tissue. The receptors were gathered from a male donor with glioblastoma. Both conserved end residues are part of each CDR3. The D gene is left open where the match is weak. Some rows mark clone size as missing; the rest say once, few, many or name a class of expanded clone.

V: TRBV11-2; size: .; J: TRBJ2-5; D: .; CDR3: CASSLTGATGRETQYF; DNA: TGTGCCAGCAGCTTAACAGGGGCGACCGGGAGGGAGACCCAGTACTTC
V: TRBV4-1; size: few; J: TRBJ2-1; D: .; CDR3: CASSIQGGRAPYNEQFF; DNA: TGCGCCAGCAGCATCCAGGGGGGGCGGGCGCCCTACAATGAGCAGTTCTTC
V: TRBV29-1; size: .; J: TRBJ1-6; D: TRBD1; CDR3: CSVARDRESPPQF; DNA: TGCAGCGTCGCCAGGGACAGAGAATCACCCCCCCAATTT
V: TRBV11-2; size: .; J: TRBJ2-3; D: .; CDR3: CASSTRQYSNQPQYF; DNA: TGTGCCAGCAGCACCCGACAGTACAGTAATCAGCCCCAGTATTTT
V: TRBV11-2; size: .; J: TRBJ2-3; D: .; CDR3: CASGLDPAKTSTDTQYF; DNA: TGTGCCAGCGGCTTAGATCCTGCAAAGACCAGCACAGATACGCAGTATTTT
V: TRBV11-2; size: .; J: TRBJ2-2; D: .; CDR3: CASSLVQVHTVELFF; DNA: TGTGCCAGCAGCTTAGTACAGGTGCACACCGTCGAGCTGTTTTTT
V: TRBV9; size: .; J: TRBJ2-1; D: TRBD1; CDR3: CASSVGQGEVNEQFF; DNA: TGTGCCAGCAGCGTCGGACAGGGGGAAGTGAATGAGCAGTTCTTC
V: TRBV4-1; size: medium-sized; J: TRBJ1-3; D: .; CDR3: CASSQGTISGNTIYF; DNA: TGCGCCAGCAGCCAAGGTACGATCTCTGGAAACACCATATATTTT
V: TRBV11-3; size: few; J: TRBJ2-1; D: TRBD2; CDR3: CATSKGLAEHNEQFF; DNA: TGTGCCACCTCGAAGGGACTAGCGGAACACAATGAGCAGTTCTTC
V: TRBV5-1; size: few; J: TRBJ1-4; D: .; CDR3: CASSWEARGSTNEKLFF; DNA: TGCGCCAGCAGCTGGGAGGCAAGGGGTTCAACTAATGAAAAACTGTTTTTT
V: TRBV12-3/TRBV12-4; size: .; J: TRBJ1-5; D: TRBD1; CDR3: CASSLAGTDQPQHF; DNA: TGTGCCAGCAGTTTAGCGGGGACAGATCAGCCCCAGCATTTT
V: TRBV11-3; size: .; J: TRBJ1-1; D: .; CDR3: CASSSRQWDIEAFF; DNA: TGTGCCAGCAGCTCGAGACAGTGGGACATTGAAGCTTTCTTT
V: TRBV6-1; size: .; J: TRBJ2-7; D: TRBD2; CDR3: CASTRTSGSYEQSF; DNA: TGTGCCAGCACCAGGACTAGCGGCTCCTACGAGCAGTCCTTC
V: TRBV28; size: once; J: TRBJ2-7; D: TRBD2; CDR3: CTSTAGGVYEQYF; DNA: TGTACCAGCACGGCGGGAGGGGTCTACGAGCAGTACTTC
V: TRBV28; size: .; J: TRBJ1-1; D: TRBD1; CDR3: CASRTTGLGTESFF; DNA: TGTGCCAGCAGAACGACAGGGTTGGGCACTGAATCTTTCTTT
V: TRBV2; size: many; J: TRBJ1-2; D: .; CDR3: CASSEATQGIGYTF; DNA: TGTGCCAGCAGTGAAGCTACTCAGGGAATCGGCTACACCTTC
V: TRBV12-3/TRBV12-4; size: medium-sized; J: TRBJ2-1; D: TRBD2; CDR3: CASINLAGADNEQFF; DNA: TGTGCCAGCATCAATCTAGCGGGAGCTGACAATGAGCAGTTCTTC
V: TRBV11-2; size: .; J: TRBJ2-7; D: TRBD2; CDR3: CASSGTSGERHEQYF; DNA: TGTGCCAGCAGCGGTACTAGCGGGGAAAGGCACGAGCAGTACTTC
V: TRBV20-1; size: .; J: TRBJ2-7; D: .; CDR3: CSATWAPQVPPYEQYF; DNA: TGCAGTGCCACGTGGGCACCCCAGGTCCCCCCTTACGAGCAGTACTTC
V: TRBV6-1; size: once; J: TRBJ2-7; D: .; CDR3: CASILDGGHSYGQYF; DNA: TGTGCCAGCATCCTAGATGGGGGGCACTCATACGGGCAGTACTTC
V: TRBV28; size: many; J: TRBJ2-7; D: TRBD1; CDR3: CASSPGGTGTYEQYF; DNA: TGTGCCAGCAGTCCCGGTGGGACAGGAACCTACGAGCAGTACTTC
V: TRBV20-1; size: .; J: TRBJ2-4; D: TRBD1; CDR3: CSAIDPDRGTRKAKNIQYF; DNA: TGCAGTGCTATAGACCCGGACAGGGGAACTCGGAAAGCCAAAAACATTCAGTACTTC
V: TRBV5-4; size: .; J: TRBJ2-3; D: .; CDR3: CASSLESRTTDTQSF; DNA: TGTGCCAGCAGCTTGGAGAGTAGAACCACAGATACACAGAGTTTT
V: TRBV10-2; size: many; J: TRBJ2-1; D: .; CDR3: CASSEGANEQFF; DNA: TGCGCCAGCAGTGAGGGGGCCAATGAGCAGTTCTTC
V: TRBV20-1; size: .; J: TRBJ2-3; D: TRBD1; CDR3: CSARQDRDTDTQYF; DNA: TGCAGTGCTAGACAGGACAGGGATACAGATACGCAGTATTTT
V: TRBV4-2; size: .; J: TRBJ2-1; D: TRBD1; CDR3: CASSLGTDRAYNEQFF; DNA: TGTGCCAGCAGCCTAGGCACTGACAGGGCCTACAATGAGCAGTTCTTC
V: TRBV7-8; size: few; J: TRBJ2-1; D: .; CDR3: CASSQKFGGYNEPFF; DNA: TGTGCCAGCAGCCAGAAGTTCGGGGGCTACAACGAGCCGTTCTTC
V: TRBV12-3/TRBV12-4; size: .; J: TRBJ1-6; D: .; CDR3: CASSFGDSPLHF; DNA: TGTGCCAGCAGTTTCGGGGATTCACCCCTCCACTTT
V: TRBV28; size: .; J: TRBJ2-7; D: TRBD1; CDR3: CASRKGPGQGGHKQYF; DNA: TGTGCCAGCAGAAAGGGTCCCGGACAGGGCGGTCACAAGCAGTACTTC
V: TRBV11-3; size: few; J: TRBJ2-1; D: TRBD2; CDR3: CASSPGSGGASYNEQFF; DNA: TGTGCCAGCAGCCCCGGGTCCGGGGGGGCCTCCTACAATGAGCAGTTCTTC
V: TRBV29-1; size: .; J: TRBJ2-5; D: .; CDR3: CSVRGKESIETQYF; DNA: TGCAGCGTTCGAGGGAAGGAGTCGATAGAGACCCAGTACTTC
V: TRBV29-1; size: .; J: TRBJ1-4; D: TRBD1; CDR3: CSARGQGATNEKLFF; DNA: TGCAGCGCCCGAGGACAGGGGGCGACTAATGAAAAACTGTTTTTT
V: TRBV12-3/TRBV12-4; size: once; J: TRBJ2-6; D: .; CDR3: CASSLVLGIRGPGANVLTF; DNA: TGTGCCAGCAGTTTAGTTCTGGGCATTAGGGGACCTGGGGCCAACGTCCTGACTTTC
V: TRBV29-1; size: .; J: TRBJ1-6; D: TRBD1; CDR3: CSVPRDRELPPHF; DNA: TGCAGCGTTCCCAGGGACAGAGAATTACCCCCCCACTTT
V: TRBV9; size: .; J: TRBJ2-1; D: .; CDR3: CASSLYQSYNEQFF; DNA: TGTGCCAGCAGCCTCTACCAGAGCTACAATGAGCAGTTCTTC
V: TRBV11-2; size: many; J: TRBJ1-1; D: TRBD1; CDR3: CASSLDPDRATEAFF; DNA: TGTGCCAGCAGCTTAGATCCTGACAGGGCCACTGAAGCTTTCTTT
V: TRBV20-1; size: .; J: TRBJ1-2; D: TRBD1; CDR3: CSDRTGSGGYTF; DNA: TGCAGTGACCGGACAGGGAGTGGAGGCTACACCTTC
V: TRBV11-1; size: once; J: TRBJ2-7; D: TRBD1; CDR3: CASSEQGREQYF; DNA: TGTGCCAGTAGCGAACAGGGGCGTGAGCAGTACTTC
V: TRBV30; size: .; J: TRBJ1-5; D: .; CDR3: CAWSMGNQPQHF; DNA: TGTGCCTGGAGTATGGGTAATCAGCCCCAGCACTTT
V: TRBV20-1; size: .; J: TRBJ2-1; D: .; CDR3: CSARVSGSYEQFF; DNA: TGCAGTGCTAGAGTTAGCGGATCCTACGAGCAGTTCTTC
V: TRBV11-2; size: .; J: TRBJ1-5; D: .; CDR3: CASTSDPMLQKRPAPAF; DNA: TGTGCCAGCACCTCAGATCCAATGTTACAGAAGAGACCAGCCCCAGCATTT
V: TRBV4-2; size: few; J: TRBJ2-7; D: .; CDR3: CASSQGPDSSYEQYF; DNA: TGTGCCAGCAGCCAAGGCCCGGATAGCTCCTACGAGCAGTACTTC
V: TRBV4-1; size: few; J: TRBJ2-7; D: .; CDR3: CASSQASGLSYEQYF; DNA: TGCGCCAGCAGCCAAGCCAGCGGGCTCTCCTACGAGCAGTACTTC
V: TRBV28; size: many; J: TRBJ1-2; D: .; CDR3: CASRLTGEDGYTF; DNA: TGTGCCAGCAGGCTAACCGGTGAAGATGGCTACACCTTC
V: TRBV7-9; size: .; J: TRBJ2-5; D: .; CDR3: CASSYCVQETQYF; DNA: TGTGCCAGCAGCTACTGCGTTCAAGAGACCCAGTACTTC
V: TRBV11-2; size: .; J: TRBJ2-2; D: TRBD2; CDR3: CTSTFLRGAGTGELFF; DNA: TGTACCAGCACCTTCCTGCGGGGGGCGGGAACCGGGGAGCTGTTTTTT
V: TRBV5-1; size: .; J: TRBJ2-3; D: TRBD2; CDR3: CASESGGGSDTQYF; DNA: TGCGCCAGTGAAAGCGGGGGGGGCTCAGATACGCAGTATTTT
V: TRBV6-1; size: .; J: TRBJ2-1; D: TRBD2; CDR3: CAGSIPQLAGAYEQFF; DNA: TGTGCCGGCAGTATACCCCAACTAGCGGGAGCTTATGAGCAGTTCTTC
V: TRBV11-2; size: many; J: TRBJ2-2; D: .; CDR3: CASSLNSWGGTGELFF; DNA: TGTGCCAGCAGCTTAAATAGCTGGGGTGGAACCGGGGAGCTGTTTTTT
V: TRBV10-2; size: .; J: TRBJ1-5; D: TRBD1; CDR3: CASRPPATGDQPLHF; DNA: TGCGCCAGCAGACCCCCGGCGACAGGGGATCAGCCCCTGCATTTT